Listed below are T cell receptor beta chains from one sample, sequenced in a study of T cell responses to AZD1222 COVID-19 vaccine. Method: immunoSEQ multiplex PCR; TCRdb's copy keeps in-frame clones and lacks some. The profile covers 70,000 or so clones, with around 80% appearing a single time and about 12% taken by the ten largest. The sample was peripheral blood, taken on day 0 of AZD1222 vaccination. The receptors come from an adult in good health. The CDR3 runs from the conserved cysteine through the conserved F or W. Each record gives: CDR3 protein, CDR3 DNA, J gene, V gene, clone size, D gene. The D gene is left open where the match is weak. The size entry is marked missing in some rows and otherwise reads once, few, many or a size class.

CDR3 protein: CAFGWGGIVRYGYTF; CDR3 DNA: TGTGCCTTTGGGTGGGGAGGGATAGTTCGGTATGGCTACACCTTC; J gene: TRBJ1-2; V gene: TRBV30; clone size: once; D gene: .
CDR3 protein: CANSVDRDAGELFF; CDR3 DNA: TGCGCCAACAGCGTTGACAGGGACGCCGGGGAGCTGTTTTTT; J gene: TRBJ2-2; V gene: TRBV5-1; clone size: .; D gene: TRBD1
CDR3 protein: CASSRDRESGEQYF; CDR3 DNA: TGCGCCAGCAGCCGGGACAGAGAGTCTGGCGAGCAGTACTTC; J gene: TRBJ2-7; V gene: TRBV5-1; clone size: .; D gene: TRBD1
CDR3 protein: CASSFAGTTDTQYF; CDR3 DNA: TGCGCCAGCAGCTTCGCCGGCACCACAGATACGCAGTATTTT; J gene: TRBJ2-3; V gene: TRBV5-1; clone size: .; D gene: .
CDR3 protein: CASSARLAGYNEQFF; CDR3 DNA: TGTGCCAGCAGCGCACGACTAGCGGGCTACAATGAGCAGTTCTTC; J gene: TRBJ2-1; V gene: TRBV9; clone size: .; D gene: TRBD2
CDR3 protein: CASSPPSSGGIQETQYF; CDR3 DNA: TGTGCCAGCTCACCACCGTCTAGCGGGGGGATTCAAGAGACCCAGTACTTC; J gene: TRBJ2-5; V gene: TRBV18; clone size: .; D gene: TRBD2
CDR3 protein: CASSPGTGEEKLFF; CDR3 DNA: TGCGCCAGCAGCCCCGGGACAGGGGAGGAAAAACTGTTTTTT; J gene: TRBJ1-4; V gene: TRBV5-1; clone size: once; D gene: TRBD1
CDR3 protein: CASSWTGEKLFF; CDR3 DNA: TGTGCCAGCAGTTGGACAGGTGAAAAACTGTTTTTT; J gene: TRBJ1-4; V gene: TRBV6-6; clone size: .; D gene: TRBD1
CDR3 protein: CASSMSPGLAGPTRTDTQYF; CDR3 DNA: TGTGCCAGTAGTATGAGCCCGGGACTAGCGGGGCCAACTCGCACAGATACGCAGTATTTT; J gene: TRBJ2-3; V gene: TRBV19; clone size: .; D gene: TRBD2
CDR3 protein: CASSRAGWGWDTEAFF; CDR3 DNA: TGTGCCAGCAGCCGCGCGGGATGGGGTTGGGACACTGAAGCTTTCTTT; J gene: TRBJ1-1; V gene: TRBV7-9; clone size: .; D gene: .
CDR3 protein: CASSVARDTWSGNTIYF; CDR3 DNA: TGTGCCAGCAGCGTAGCAAGGGACACCTGGTCTGGAAACACCATATATTTT; J gene: TRBJ1-3; V gene: TRBV9; clone size: .; D gene: .
CDR3 protein: CASSLAGTSGETQYF; CDR3 DNA: TGCGCCAGCAGCTTGGCCGGGACTAGCGGTGAGACCCAGTACTTC; J gene: TRBJ2-5; V gene: TRBV5-1; clone size: .; D gene: TRBD2
CDR3 protein: CASGLPTGNEQFF; CDR3 DNA: TGTGCTAGTGGTTTGCCCACAGGGAATGAGCAGTTCTTC; J gene: TRBJ2-1; V gene: TRBV12-5; clone size: once; D gene: .
CDR3 protein: CASSPWGGSTDTQYF; CDR3 DNA: TGTGCCAGCTCACCATGGGGGGGAAGCACAGATACGCAGTATTTT; J gene: TRBJ2-3; V gene: TRBV18; clone size: few; D gene: TRBD2
CDR3 protein: CASSVGGTTNQPQHF; CDR3 DNA: TGTGCCAGCAGCGTAGGCGGGACAACCAATCAGCCCCAGCATTTT; J gene: TRBJ1-5; V gene: TRBV9; clone size: .; D gene: .
CDR3 protein: CASSLSYYNEQFF; CDR3 DNA: TGCGCCAGCAGCCTATCCTACTACAATGAGCAGTTCTTC; J gene: TRBJ2-1; V gene: TRBV4-1; clone size: .; D gene: .
CDR3 protein: CATVRGGDNEQFF; CDR3 DNA: TGTGCCACGGTTCGGGGGGGGGACAATGAGCAGTTCTTC; J gene: TRBJ2-1; V gene: TRBV10-3; clone size: .; D gene: TRBD2
CDR3 protein: CASSHGASGTYEQYF; CDR3 DNA: TGCGCCAGCAGCCATGGTGCTAGCGGGACCTACGAGCAGTACTTC; J gene: TRBJ2-7; V gene: TRBV4-1; clone size: .; D gene: TRBD2
CDR3 protein: CASSQEGGYGYTF; CDR3 DNA: TGCGCCAGCAGCCAAGAAGGCGGGTATGGCTACACCTTC; J gene: TRBJ1-2; V gene: TRBV4-3; clone size: .; D gene: .
CDR3 protein: CASSEDPGTGGYGYTF; CDR3 DNA: TGTGCCAGCAGTGAAGACCCCGGGACAGGGGGCTATGGCTACACCTTC; J gene: TRBJ1-2; V gene: TRBV6-1; clone size: many; D gene: TRBD1
CDR3 protein: CASSRGQPSNQPQHF; CDR3 DNA: TGTGCCAGCAGCCGCGGACAACCTAGCAATCAGCCCCAGCATTTT; J gene: TRBJ1-5; V gene: TRBV7-3; clone size: .; D gene: .
CDR3 protein: CASSSEVANGYTF; CDR3 DNA: TGCGCCAGCAGCTCTGAGGTGGCAAATGGCTACACCTTC; J gene: TRBJ1-2; V gene: TRBV4-3; clone size: .; D gene: .
CDR3 protein: CASSTLTGSNSPLHF; CDR3 DNA: TGTGCCAGTAGTACACTAACAGGGTCCAATTCACCCCTCCACTTT; J gene: TRBJ1-6; V gene: TRBV19; clone size: once; D gene: .
CDR3 protein: CASSQVVLSSYNEQFF; CDR3 DNA: TGCGCCAGCAGCCAAGTGGTCCTAAGCTCCTACAATGAGCAGTTCTTC; J gene: TRBJ2-1; V gene: TRBV4-3; clone size: few; D gene: .
CDR3 protein: CSVGQGFNQPQHF; CDR3 DNA: TGCAGCGTTGGGCAGGGATTCAATCAGCCCCAGCATTTT; J gene: TRBJ1-5; V gene: TRBV29-1; clone size: .; D gene: .
CDR3 protein: CATSDSDGTSGGTDTQYF; CDR3 DNA: TGTGCCACCAGTGATTCCGACGGGACTAGCGGGGGCACAGATACGCAGTATTTT; J gene: TRBJ2-3; V gene: TRBV24-1; clone size: .; D gene: TRBD2
CDR3 protein: CASSEGSGTGNEKLFF; CDR3 DNA: TGTGCCAGCAGCGAAGGGTCCGGGACAGGGAATGAAAAACTGTTTTTT; J gene: TRBJ1-4; V gene: TRBV2; clone size: few; D gene: TRBD1
CDR3 protein: CASSLKPYRDRNTEAFF; CDR3 DNA: TGCGCCAGCAGCTTGAAACCGTACCGGGACAGAAACACTGAAGCTTTCTTT; J gene: TRBJ1-1; V gene: TRBV5-1; clone size: few; D gene: TRBD1
CDR3 protein: CASRDGLRLANYGYTF; CDR3 DNA: TGCGCCAGCAGGGACGGCCTAAGATTAGCTAACTATGGCTACACCTTC; J gene: TRBJ1-2; V gene: TRBV5-1; clone size: .; D gene: .
CDR3 protein: CASSLARNEQYF; CDR3 DNA: TGTGCCAGCAGTTTAGCTAGGAACGAGCAGTACTTC; J gene: TRBJ2-7; V gene: TRBV12-3/TRBV12-4; clone size: .; D gene: .
CDR3 protein: CASRQETGRQYF; CDR3 DNA: TGTGCCAGCAGACAAGAGACGGGACGGCAGTACTTC; J gene: TRBJ2-7; V gene: TRBV25-1; clone size: .; D gene: .
CDR3 protein: CASSFGTGDIYEQYF; CDR3 DNA: TGTGCCAGCAGCTTTGGGACAGGGGATATCTACGAGCAGTACTTC; J gene: TRBJ2-7; V gene: TRBV5-5; clone size: once; D gene: TRBD1
CDR3 protein: CASRVGNEQYF; CDR3 DNA: TGTGCCAGCCGGGTCGGGAACGAGCAGTACTTC; J gene: TRBJ2-7; V gene: TRBV7-9; clone size: .; D gene: .
CDR3 protein: CASRRDWTGVQPQHF; CDR3 DNA: TGTGCCAGCAGAAGGGATTGGACAGGGGTCCAGCCCCAGCATTTT; J gene: TRBJ1-5; V gene: TRBV27; clone size: .; D gene: TRBD1
CDR3 protein: CASSYRRTPDSPLHF; CDR3 DNA: TGTGCCAGCAGTTACCGAAGAACCCCGGATTCACCCCTCCACTTT; J gene: TRBJ1-6; V gene: TRBV6-5; clone size: .; D gene: .
CDR3 protein: CASSFLGVSYEQYF; CDR3 DNA: TGTGCCAGCAGCTTCCTCGGGGTTTCCTACGAGCAGTACTTC; J gene: TRBJ2-7; V gene: TRBV7-8; clone size: .; D gene: .
CDR3 protein: CASADRGLQPQHF; CDR3 DNA: TGTGCCAGTGCGGACAGGGGCCTCCAGCCCCAGCATTTT; J gene: TRBJ1-5; V gene: TRBV6-6; clone size: .; D gene: TRBD1
CDR3 protein: CASSIGLAYEQYF; CDR3 DNA: TGTGCCAGCAGTATCGGACTAGCCTACGAGCAGTACTTC; J gene: TRBJ2-7; V gene: TRBV27; clone size: .; D gene: TRBD2
CDR3 protein: CATSDPRQGYQPQHF; CDR3 DNA: TGTGCCACCAGTGACCCCCGACAGGGCTATCAGCCCCAGCATTTT; J gene: TRBJ1-5; V gene: TRBV24-1; clone size: few; D gene: TRBD1
CDR3 protein: CATRGSGGPTTQYF; CDR3 DNA: TGTGCAACCAGGGGTAGTGGGGGGCCCACTACGCAGTATTTT; J gene: TRBJ2-3; V gene: TRBV7-9; clone size: .; D gene: .
CDR3 protein: CASSSTGVATEAFF; CDR3 DNA: TGTGCCAGCAGTTCGACAGGGGTGGCCACTGAAGCTTTCTTT; J gene: TRBJ1-1; V gene: TRBV27; clone size: .; D gene: TRBD1
CDR3 protein: CASSLRTTRQTDEKLFF; CDR3 DNA: TGCGCCAGCAGCCTAAGGACGACGAGGCAAACGGATGAAAAACTGTTTTTT; J gene: TRBJ1-4; V gene: TRBV4-1; clone size: .; D gene: .
CDR3 protein: CASRPGQGGGFTEAFF; CDR3 DNA: TGCGCCAGCAGACCGGGACAGGGAGGGGGTTTCACTGAAGCTTTCTTT; J gene: TRBJ1-1; V gene: TRBV5-1; clone size: .; D gene: TRBD1
CDR3 protein: CASGSPAVADTQYF; CDR3 DNA: TGTGCTAGTGGCTCCCCAGCGGTCGCAGATACGCAGTATTTT; J gene: TRBJ2-3; V gene: TRBV12-5; clone size: once; D gene: .
CDR3 protein: CASSRDRSNTEAFF; CDR3 DNA: TGTGCCAGTAGTCGGGACAGGTCGAACACTGAAGCTTTCTTT; J gene: TRBJ1-1; V gene: TRBV19; clone size: .; D gene: TRBD1
CDR3 protein: CASRRDSNTEAFF; CDR3 DNA: TGTGCCAGCAGGAGGGACAGTAACACTGAAGCTTTCTTT; J gene: TRBJ1-1; V gene: TRBV2; clone size: .; D gene: TRBD1
CDR3 protein: CASSPTYRGHEQYF; CDR3 DNA: TGTGCCAGCAGCCCCACCTACAGGGGGCACGAGCAGTACTTC; J gene: TRBJ2-7; V gene: TRBV7-6; clone size: .; D gene: TRBD1
CDR3 protein: CASSRGGGGASADTQYF; CDR3 DNA: TGTGCCAGCAGCCGGGGCGGCGGGGGGGCCTCGGCAGATACGCAGTATTTT; J gene: TRBJ2-3; V gene: TRBV7-9; clone size: .; D gene: TRBD2
CDR3 protein: CASSFDTAGTQYF; CDR3 DNA: TGTGCCAGCAGCTTCGACACGGCGGGAACGCAGTATTTT; J gene: TRBJ2-3; V gene: TRBV11-3; clone size: few; D gene: .
CDR3 protein: CASRGDSTTNEKLFF; CDR3 DNA: TGCGCCAGCAGGGGGGACAGCACAACTAATGAAAAACTGTTTTTT; J gene: TRBJ1-4; V gene: TRBV5-1; clone size: .; D gene: TRBD1
CDR3 protein: CASSLGPSNQPQHF; CDR3 DNA: TGTGCCAGCAGCCTCGGACCAAGCAATCAGCCCCAGCATTTT; J gene: TRBJ1-5; V gene: TRBV6-5; clone size: .; D gene: .
CDR3 protein: CASSRPGVGLWGEETQYF; CDR3 DNA: TGTGCCAGCAGCCGCCCCGGGGTGGGTCTCTGGGGGGAAGAGACCCAGTACTTC; J gene: TRBJ2-5; V gene: TRBV7-2; clone size: few; D gene: .
CDR3 protein: CASSAISRGDYGYTF; CDR3 DNA: TGTGCCAGCAGTGCGATATCCCGGGGAGACTATGGCTACACCTTC; J gene: TRBJ1-2; V gene: TRBV2; clone size: .; D gene: .